This T cell receptor (beta chain) was captured in a study of blood T cell repertoires in COVID-19. Study overall: In each case, the material was cDNA or gDNA derived from T cells, B-cell-depleted T cells, or PBMCs.

Sequencing was performed with immunoSEQ multiplex PCR; in TCRdb, only in-frame clones are kept and a portion is missing. Altogether about 170,000 clones are present, around 74% being singletons, with the ten largest covering 2.5% to 3.5%. This CDR3 comprises 15 residues. In germline, CDR1 is SGHVS, CDR2 FNYEAQ. V was clipped by 4 bases and J by 1 base; unmatched bases: 3. The chain employs TRBV7-6 and TRBJ2-5; 10 nucleotides align to TRBD1. Input material: peripheral blood. This TCR was recovered from a man aged 70 or older with acute or convalescent COVID-19. CDR3 amino acids: CASSSGTGVQETQYF. DNA of the CDR3: TGTGCCAGCAGCTCCGGGACAGGGGTCCAAGAGACCCAGTACTTC.